This T cell receptor beta chain was sequenced during a study of T cells expressing NK-cell markers. Across the study: The study sequenced eight donors, seven HCMV-seropositive and one seronegative.

TCR beta cDNA was made by 5'RACE template switching with UMIs. Reprocessing the 5' RACE reads, TCRdb reports a single entry for every CDR3 protein and omits DNA. The sample table includes 250,000 to 300,000 distinct CDR3 sequences. Germline V gives CDR1 SGHRS, CDR2 YFSETQ. The CDR3 is 16 amino acids. This TCR was sampled from a woman aged 18-70 years in good health. Material: blood T cells: a sorted CD56 or NKG2C T cell subset, CD4+ or CD8+ T cells, or bulk PBMC T cells (not recorded which). This chain connects TRBV5-1 to TRBJ2-1; TCRdb's assignment of TRBD1 cannot be checked, as there is no DNA. The CDR3 loop is CASSPVGGSSDRGQFF.